The source of this TCR beta chain is a study of T cells in Graves' hyperthyroidism and ophthalmopathy. This clonotype was counted at least ten times. RNA transcripts gave rise to amplified TCR beta CDR3 regions. A first-round RT-PCR of the TCR CDR3 used the HTBI primer set. TCRdb ran MiXCR on the multiplex PCR reads and lists one entry per CDR3 protein. The table records around 400,000 distinct CDR3 sequences, 15% to 19% of them present only once. Germline loops: CDR1 MNHNY, CDR2 SVGAGI (reference sequence). V was pared by 2 bases and J by 2 bases, with 10 bases of the junction left unmatched. The CDR3 is made up of 18 amino acids.

The sequence was obtained from a woman between 18 and 29 years old with Graves' hyperthyroidism that later progressed to Graves' ophthalmopathy. This chain links TRBV6-6 with TRBJ2-7; TRBD2 aligns across 12 bases. Specimen: blood. For the CDR3, the DNA is TGTGCCAGCAGTTACCAACTAGCGGGAGGTCCCCAGCCCTACGAGCAGTACTTC. Translated, it gives CASSYQLAGGPQPYEQYF.